Below are 23 T cell receptor beta chains sequenced from a single sample in a study of shared clonotypes between healthy human individuals. Profiling relied on immunoSEQ multiplex PCR, and the TCRdb table lists in-frame clones only, not all of them. The table includes over a million clones, about 77% detected once. What was sequenced was memory CD4+ T cells sorted from blood. Subset indicated: CD45RA-negative fraction. The receptor set was obtained from a man aged 18 to 30 in good health.

J is TRBJ1-1 and V is TRBV7-8; D not resolved. The length of the CDR3 is 13 residues. Trimming left V 1 base short and J 4 bases short, with 7 bases between. The germline gives CDR1 SGHVS, CDR2 FQNEAQ. The CDR3 sequence is CASSLDHPTEAFF. CDR3 in DNA: TGTGCCAGCAGCTTAGACCACCCCACTGAAGCTTTCTTT. Full variable domain (outside the CDR3, taken from reference TRBV7-8 and TRBJ1-1): GAGVSQSPRYKVAKRGQDVALRCDPISGHVSLFWYQQALGQGPEFLTYFQNEAQLDKSGLPSDRFFAERPEGSVSTLKIQRTQQEDSAVYLCASSLDHPTEAFFGQGTRLTVV.

CDR3 sequence (DNA): TGTGCCAGTAGTTTCCGGCCGAGGGATACGCAGTATTTT. It is translated as CASSFRPRDTQYF. The chain employs TRBV19 and TRBJ2-3; D gene unclear. This CDR3 region has 13 residues. V lost 5 bases to trimming and J lost 6 bases, with 12 bases between them. Germline V CDR1 and CDR2: LNHDA, SQIVND (reference sequence).

The rearrangement links TRBV27 to TRBJ1-1, with 8 nucleotides matching TRBD1. In germline, CDR1 is MNHEY, CDR2 SMNVEV (reference sequence). This CDR3 has 14 residues. V gave up 5 bases and J gave up 0 bases; unmatched junction bases: 2. This CDR3 reads CASSMDRVNTEAFF. The DNA of the CDR3 is TGTGCCAGCAGTATGGACAGGGTGAACACTGAAGCTTTCTTT.

DNA for the CDR3: TGTGCCAGCAGTCTTATTAGTAGCAACACTGAAGCTTTCTTT. Translation gives CASSLISSNTEAFF. The chain couples TRBV9 to TRBJ1-1; D ambiguous. Germline V CDR1 and CDR2: SGDLS, YYNGEE. Trimming took 5 bases from V and 2 from J, leaving 13 bases between them. CDR3 length: 14 amino acids.

This clone was seen just once. A far larger clone is a single base away, which makes a read error likely. Other DNA sequences in this specimen translate into the identical CDR3. The genes are TRBV15 and TRBJ1-6; 7 bases map to TRBD1. This CDR3 is 13 amino acids long. Germline values: CDR1 LNHNV, CDR2 YYDKDF (reference sequence). CDR3 DNA sequence: TGTGCCACCAGGACAGGGTGGGATTCGCCCCTCCACTTT. It codes for CATRTGWDSPLHF. The full variable domain, in which reference TRBV15 and TRBJ1-6 provide the parts outside the CDR3, is DAMVIQNPRYQVTQFGKPVTLSCSQTLNHNVMYWYQQKSSQAPKLLFHYYDKDFNNEADTPDNFQSRRPNTSFCFLDIRSPGLGDTAMYLCATRTGWDSPLHFGNGTRLTVT.

The V gene is TRBV5-6, the J gene TRBJ2-4, with 9 bases lining up with TRBD2. The CDR3 sequence is 13 residues long. Germline CDR1 is SGHDT and CDR2 is YYEEEE. V shed 7 bases, J shed 5 bases, and the junction held 4 bases outside the gene matches. The CDR3 DNA is TGTGCCAGCGGATTAGCGGGAGAAAACATTCAGTACTTC. Protein: CASGLAGENIQYF.

The V gene is TRBV2, the J gene TRBJ2-5, with 7 bases matching TRBD1. The CDR3 consists of 15 residues. V lost 5 bases and J lost 1; bases outside the gene matches: 7. CDR1 and CDR2 (germline): SNHLY, FYNNEI. CDR3 in DNA: TGTGCCAGCAGTACCCTCGGGACAGTCCAAGAGACCCAGTACTTC. It yields the protein CASSTLGTVQETQYF.

The J gene is TRBJ1-5, the V gene TRBV28, with 9 bases fitting TRBD1. V was pared by 7 bases and J by 6 bases, with 7 bases of the junction left unmatched. Germline V gene lookup returns CDR1 MDHEN and CDR2 SYDVKM. This CDR3 comprises 14 residues. CDR3 sequence (DNA): TGTGCCAGCAAATGGGGACAGGGTGGTCAGCCCCAGCATTTT. Translating gives CASKWGQGGQPQHF.

The chain employs TRBV5-6 and TRBJ1-4; no clear D gene. Germline CDR1 reads SGHDT; CDR2 reads YYEEEE. The CDR3 contains 15 residues. V was shortened by 5 bases and J by 0 bases, with 11 bases between the two germline ends. CDR3 loop: CASSRFKATNEKLFF. In nucleotides, the CDR3 is TGTGCCAGCAGTCGATTTAAGGCAACTAATGAAAAACTGTTTTTT.

This CDR3 reads CASRTSGSGDTGELFF. DNA of the CDR3: TGCGCCAGCAGAACGAGCGGGAGTGGGGACACCGGGGAGCTGTTTTTT. The chain joins TRBV5-1 to TRBJ2-2; 8 positions match TRBD2. The CDR3 sequence is 16 residues long. Germline V CDR1 and CDR2: SGHRS, YFSETQ. The V segment lost 5 bases and the J segment 3 bases; nucleotides outside the gene matches: 9.

Concerning this clone itself: This is likely an artifact of a read error, given a far larger clone one base away. Additional DNA sequences in this sample encode the identical CDR3. The chain couples TRBV6-5 to TRBJ2-7; D is perhaps TRBD1 (6 bases). Per the germline V gene, CDR1 is MNHEY and CDR2 is SVGAGI. CDR3 length: 12 residues. CDR3 sequence reads: CAISGTNYEQYF. In DNA, the CDR3 is TGTGCCATCAGTGGGACAAACTACGAGCAGTACTTC.

The J gene is TRBJ2-3, the V gene TRBV13, with 7 bases aligning to TRBD1. The CDR3 loop spans 16 amino acids. The germline gives CDR1 PRHDT, CDR2 FYEKMQ (reference sequence). Losses at the gene ends were 4 bases for V and 1 base for J; bases not matched to a gene: 8. The CDR3 coding sequence is TGTGCCAGCAGCTCGGGACAGCTCCGACGCACAGATACGCAGTATTTT. Its protein product is CASSSGQLRRTDTQYF. Complete variable domain (other parts from reference TRBV13 and TRBJ2-3): AAGVIQSPRHLIKEKRETATLKCYPIPRHDTVYWYQQGPGQDPQFLISFYEKMQSDKGSIPDRFSAQQFSDYHSELNMSSLELGDSALYFCASSSGQLRRTDTQYFGPGTRLTVL.

This sequence joins TRBV4-3 and TRBJ1-6; D unclear. From germline, CDR1 is LGHNA and CDR2 YSLEER. The CDR3 is 15 amino acids. V lost 0 bases and J 10 bases, leaving 13 bases between the germline ends. The CDR3 DNA reads as TGCGCCAGCAGCCAAGAGTTGCTTAAGGGATCACCCCTCCACTTT. It is translated as CASSQELLKGSPLHF.

The chain joins TRBV4-2 to TRBJ1-1; no clear D. CDR1 is LGHNA, CDR2 YNFKEQ, per germline. The germline V and J ends were trimmed by 0 bases and 10 bases, with 15 bases remaining between them. The CDR3 loop spans 14 amino acids. The CDR3 region has the DNA TGTGCCAGCAGCCAAGACGCTTCATCGGCAGTAGCTTTCTTT. Its protein product is CASSQDASSAVAFF.

The chain has TRBV10-3 and TRBJ1-1; D may be TRBD1 (6 bases). CDR1 is ENHRY, CDR2 SYGVKD, per germline. V was trimmed by 2 bases and J by 6 bases, leaving 13 bases between them. The CDR3 runs to 14 residues. CDR3 region: CAISELRGEAEAFF. The CDR3 DNA reads as TGTGCCATCAGTGAGCTAAGGGGGGAGGCTGAAGCTTTCTTT.

The rearrangement links TRBV4-1 to TRBJ2-5; D may match TRBD1 or TRBD2 (5 bases each). The J call may be wrong; the DNA end is better matched by TRBJ2-7. This CDR3 spans 15 amino acids. Germline assignment: CDR1 MGHRA and CDR2 YSYEKL. The CDR3 reads CASSQVEGSLYEQYF. In DNA, the CDR3 is TGCGCCAGCAGCCAAGTTGAGGGGTCCCTCTACGAGCAGTACTTC.

This chain uses TRBV18 with TRBJ1-2; D perhaps matches TRBD1 (5 bases). There are 16 residues in the CDR3. V lost 2 bases, J lost 5 bases, and 18 bases lay in between. In germline, CDR1 is KGHSH, CDR2 LQKENI. CDR3: CASSPSPVGALYGYTF. The CDR3 DNA follows: TGTGCCAGCTCACCATCCCCGGTCGGGGCTCTTTATGGCTACACCTTC.

Details on this clone: Other nucleotide sequences from this sample produce the same CDR3. This chain connects TRBV6-5 to TRBJ2-7; tentative D call: TRBD2 (6 bases). The germline V gene has CDR1 MNHEY and CDR2 SVGAGI. The V end lost 2 bases, the J end lost 4 bases, and 15 bases lay between the germline ends. This CDR3 is built from 15 residues. The CDR3 DNA is TGTGCCAGCAGTTACCGGGGCACGGGGGAGTACGAGCAGTACTTC. Its translation is CASSYRGTGEYEQYF.

CDR3 coding DNA: TGTGCCAGCAGCTTAGACAGGGGAAGAGTTAACACCGGGGAGCTGTTTTTT. This translates into CASSLDRGRVNTGELFF. This sequence joins TRBV7-2 and TRBJ2-2; TRBD1 aligns across 7 bases. CDR3 size: 17 residues. Germline lookup yields CDR1 SGHTA and CDR2 FQGNSA. The V gene end was trimmed by 1 base and the J gene end by 2 bases; junction bases not matched to a gene: 7. Full variable domain (missing parts from reference TRBV7-2 and TRBJ2-2): GAGVSQSPSNKVTEKGKDVELRCDPISGHTALYWYRQSLGQGLEFLIYFQGNSAPDKSGLPSDRFSAERTGGSVSTLTIQRTQQEDSAVYLCASSLDRGRVNTGELFFGEGSRLTVL.

The chain carries TRBV7-9 and TRBJ2-3; D is undetermined. The CDR3 is made up of 15 amino acids. CDR1 and CDR2 (germline): SEHNR, FQNEAQ (reference sequence). Trimming pared 5 bases from V and 4 bases from J, leaving 16 bases between. DNA for the CDR3: TGTGCCAGCAGCCCTTATTCCGGGCTCTCAGATACGCAGTATTTT. Residues: CASSPYSGLSDTQYF.

The gene calls are TRBV5-1 and TRBJ1-2; tentatively, D is TRBD1 (6 bases). Germline CDR1 and CDR2: SGHRS and YFSETQ. The ends were cut back, 0 bases at V and 6 bases at J, with 15 bases in the middle. The length of the CDR3 is 15 residues. The CDR3 DNA is TGCGCCAGCAGCTTGGCGTCGGGGGCATCTAATGGCTACACCTTC. This encodes CASSLASGASNGYTF.

J is TRBJ2-1 and V is TRBV7-9, with D perhaps TRBD2 (6 bases). The CDR3 extends over 15 amino acids. In germline, CDR1 is SEHNR, CDR2 FQNEAQ (reference sequence). The V and J ends lost 3 bases and 7 bases respectively, with 16 bases between them. The CDR3 sequence: CASSFQGGDGNEQFF. As DNA, the CDR3 is TGTGCCAGCAGCTTCCAGGGAGGAGATGGGAATGAGCAGTTCTTC. The full variable domain, completed using reference TRBV7-9 and TRBJ2-1, is DTGVSQNPRHKITKRGQNVTFRCDPISEHNRLYWYRQTLGQGPEFLTYFQNEAQLEKSRLLSDRFSAERPKGSFSTLEIQRTEQGDSAMYLCASSFQGGDGNEQFFGPGTRLTVL.

This chain links TRBV19 with TRBJ1-5, with 10 bases that match TRBD1. The length of the CDR3 is 15 residues. V was pared by 4 bases and J by 4 bases, with 4 bases of the junction left unmatched. CDR1 and CDR2 (germline): LNHDA, SQIVND (reference sequence). The CDR3 here is CASSRDRGRNQPQHF. CDR3 in DNA: TGTGCCAGTAGTAGGGACAGGGGCCGAAATCAGCCCCAGCATTTT.